The 19 T cell receptor beta chains below all came from one sample that was sequenced in a study of early T cells in non-severe SARS-CoV-2 infection. TCRdb passed the 5' RACE reads through MiXCR, listing each CDR3 protein once. The sample has about 110,000 distinct CDR3 sequences; approximately 12% are singletons. The sequencing input was whole blood. The receptors were gathered from an adult who was a healthcare worker with PCR-confirmed SARS-CoV-2 infection or an uninfected control (not recorded which).

To note about this clonotype: One junction end disagrees with the germline gene, perhaps due to a read error. The V and J genes are TRBV18 and TRBJ2-4; possible D gene TRBD2, 5 bases. CDR3 length equals 16 residues. CDR1 is KGHSH and CDR2 is LQKENI in the germline V gene. The CDR3: CASSPPTWLAKNVQYF. The CDR3 region has the DNA TGTGCCAGCTCACCCCCTACATGGCTAGCCAAAAACGTTCAGTACTTC.

This clonotype was detected a few times. The chain is built from TRBV6-5 and TRBJ2-3; D may be TRBD2 (6 bases). Trimming shortened V by 2 bases and J by 2 bases, and 14 bases separated the two germline ends. The germline CDR1 and CDR2 sequences are MNHEY and SVGAGI. The CDR3 is 16 amino acids. The chain's CDR3 is CASSYAGRGLTDTQYF. The DNA for the CDR3 is TGTGCCAGCAGTTACGCCGGGAGAGGGCTCACAGATACGCAGTATTTT.

This clonotype has at least ten counts. The rearrangement links TRBV5-1 to TRBJ2-7; D could derive from TRBD1 or TRBD2 (5 bases each). The CDR3 is made up of 17 amino acids. CDR1 and CDR2 from the germline V gene are SGHRS and YFSETQ. The V end lost 6 bases, the J end lost 6 bases, and 28 bases lay between the germline ends. The CDR3 nucleotides are TGCGCCAGCAACAAGCAGCCCCTGGGACGCCGAGTCCGCGAGCAGTACTTC. Translated: CASNKQPLGRRVREQYF.

There are many counts of this clonotype. This chain uses TRBV12-3 or TRBV12-4 with TRBJ2-2; 10 bases fit TRBD2. This CDR3 comprises 16 residues. Trimming took 6 bases from V and 7 from J; bases not matched to a gene: 11. For the CDR3, the DNA is TGTGCCAGCAGAAAAGGCTCTAGCGGGAGAGGCGGGGAGCTGTTTTTT. This sequence encodes CASRKGSSGRGGELFF.

This clonotype was picked up a small number of times. V usage is TRBV5-1 and J usage is TRBJ2-7, with D maybe TRBD1 (6 bases). Deletions cut 3 bases from V and 7 bases from J, with 17 bases between. Germline CDR1 SGHRS, CDR2 YFSETQ. CDR3 length: 14 amino acids. The CDR3 sequence is CASSWGPSGSEQYF. CDR3 sequence (DNA): TGCGCCAGCAGCTGGGGGCCATCGGGGAGTGAGCAGTACTTC.

The chain uses TRBV1 and TRBJ1-1. TRBV1 has pseudogene status. There are 15 residues in the CDR3. CDR3 loop: CTSTPRSSLNTEAFF. The CDR3, as DNA: TGCACCAGCACTCCAAGATCATCCTTGAACACTGAAGCTTTCTTT.

This clonotype was detected many times. This chain connects TRBV5-1 to TRBJ2-7; 9 nucleotides align to TRBD1. CDR3 size: 15 residues. Germline V gives CDR1 SGHRS, CDR2 YFSETQ. V trimming: 2 bases; J trimming: 3 bases; junction bases outside the gene matches: 6. The CDR3 DNA is TGCGCCAGCAGCTTTATGGGACAGGGTGTCTACGAGCAGTACTTC. This gives the protein CASSFMGQGVYEQYF.

This clonotype occurred many times. V usage is TRBV11-2 and J usage is TRBJ2-1, with D unresolved. This CDR3 contains 12 residues. The germline gives CDR1 SGHAT, CDR2 FQNNGV. V dropped 2 bases and J dropped 10 bases, with 9 bases sitting between them. DNA of the CDR3: TGTGCCAGCAGCTTAAATCAAGCAGAGCAGTTCTTC. Its protein is CASSLNQAEQFF.

This clonotype was seen many times. This chain connects TRBV12-2 to TRBJ1-5; the D call TRBD1 from the table was never checked on the DNA. TRBV12-2 is listed as a pseudogene. The CDR3 is made up of 17 amino acids. The CDR3 region is CGPGDGGVVGSNQPQHF. The DNA of the CDR3 is TGTGGTCCAGGGGACGGAGGGGTGGTCGGTAGCAATCAGCCCCAGCATTTT.

This clonotype was observed at least ten times. This chain links TRBV6-2 or TRBV6-3 with TRBJ2-5; D gene ambiguous. This CDR3 is built from 14 residues. V lost 3 bases and J lost 2, with 10 bases in between. Germline loops: CDR1 MNHEY, CDR2 SVGEGT. The CDR3 DNA reads as TGTGCCAGCAGTTATGTTTTTCTACAAGAGACCCAGTACTTC. This encodes CASSYVFLQETQYF.

This clonotype was detected many times. The J gene is TRBJ1-1, the V gene TRBV12-3 or TRBV12-4; no firm D call. This CDR3 spans 12 amino acids. Trimming removed 8 bases from V and 6 bases from J, with 13 bases in between. CDR3 loop: CASRAGFAEAFF. The CDR3 nucleotides are TGTGCCAGCCGCGCGGGATTCGCTGAAGCTTTCTTT.

This clonotype was seen at least ten times. DNA for the CDR3: TGTGCCAGCAGTAGGGGGGACACCGGGGAGCTGTTTTTT. It codes for CASSRGDTGELFF. The V and J genes are TRBV25-1 and TRBJ2-2; D is tentatively TRBD1 or TRBD2 (6 bases each). The germline CDR1 and CDR2 sequences are MGHDK and SYGVNS. The CDR3 spans 13 residues. V was shortened by 5 bases and J by 3 bases, with 7 bases between the two germline ends. The whole variable domain, remainder taken from reference TRBV25-1 and TRBJ2-2, is EADIYQTPRYLVIGTGKKITLECSQTMGHDKMYWYQQDPGMELHLIHYSYGVNSTEKGDLSSESTVSRIRTEHFPLTLESARPSHTSQYLCASSRGDTGELFFGEGSRLTVL.

There are many counts of this clonotype. The V call is TRBV6-2 or TRBV6-3, the J call TRBJ2-2; TRBD2 matches 9 bases. CDR3 length: 15 amino acids. CDR1 is MNHEY, CDR2 SVGEGT, per germline. V lost 2 bases, J lost 7 bases, and 5 bases stayed unmatched. The CDR3 loop is CASSYVAGGNGELFF. In DNA, the CDR3 is TGTGCCAGCAGTTACGTGGCGGGAGGGAACGGGGAGCTGTTTTTT.

The chain is built from TRBV20-1 and TRBJ1-1; D is unclear. The V gene's germline CDR1 is DFQATT and CDR2 SNEGSKA (reference sequence). V was cut by 2 bases and J by 1 base, with 5 bases left in between. The CDR3 runs 12 residues. The CDR3 DNA sequence: TGCAGTGCTAGACGAGCGAACACTGAAGCTTTCTTT. It specifies CSARRANTEAFF.

The rearrangement uses TRBV28 and TRBJ2-3; D is tentatively TRBD1 or TRBD2 (5 bases each). The CDR3 is made up of 14 amino acids. Trimming took off 4 bases at V and 2 bases at J, with 10 bases between the two ends. CDR1 is MDHEN, CDR2 SYDVKM, per germline. The CDR3 nucleotides read TGTGCCAGCAGTTCTCTCGGGACCACAGATACGCAGTATTTT. Encoded protein: CASSSLGTTDTQYF.

This clonotype was seen only a few times. The rearrangement links TRBV7-2 to TRBJ2-7; 8 bases are shared with TRBD2. The germline V gene has CDR1 SGHTA and CDR2 FQGNSA. CDR3 length: 14 residues. Trimming took 4 bases from V and 3 from J; bases not matched to a gene: 5. Here the CDR3 DNA reads TGTGCCAGCAGCTCCGGACTAGCCGTCTACGAGCAGTACTTC. It yields the protein CASSSGLAVYEQYF.

This clonotype has just a few counts. The CDR3 coding sequence is TGTGCCAGCAGCGGATCAAGCGGGAGGGCCCCCCATGAGCAGTTCTTC. It is translated as CASSGSSGRAPHEQFF. The chain employs TRBV7-9 and TRBJ2-1, with 10 bases lining up with TRBD2. This CDR3 is 16 amino acids long. From germline, CDR1 is SEHNR and CDR2 FQNEAQ (reference sequence). V shed 5 bases, J shed 8 bases, and the junction held 12 bases outside the gene matches. Full variable domain (remainder filled in from reference TRBV7-9 and TRBJ2-1): DTGVSQNPRHKITKRGQNVTFRCDPISEHNRLYWYRQTLGQGPEFLTYFQNEAQLEKSRLLSDRFSAERPKGSFSTLEIQRTEQGDSAMYLCASSGSSGRAPHEQFFGPGTRLTVL.

The V gene is TRBV6-2 or TRBV6-3, the J gene TRBJ1-4; D gene unclear. Germline V gene sequence: CDR1 MNHEY, CDR2 SVGEGT. V lost 5 bases, J lost 9 bases, and 10 bases lay in between. The CDR3 totals 12 residues. CDR3 loop: CASSPMRKKLFF. In DNA form, the CDR3 reads TGTGCCAGCAGTCCCATGCGGAAAAAACTGTTTTTT.

This clonotype was counted many times. V and J are TRBV6-5 and TRBJ2-5, with D possibly TRBD2 on 6 matching bases. This CDR3 comprises 13 residues. Looked up from germline, CDR1 is MNHEY and CDR2 is SVGAGI. Trimming removed 6 bases from V and 2 bases from J, with 10 bases in between. As DNA, the CDR3 is TGTGCCAGCAGGCGGAGGGTACAAGAGACCCAGTACTTC. This codes for CASRRRVQETQYF.